This is a list of T cell receptor beta chains from one sample in a study of PD-1 blockade in mismatch repair-deficient tumors. Measured with immunoSEQ multiplex PCR; TCRdb has only the in-frame clones, and not every one. The sample lists tens of thousands of clones; roughly 86% were seen once. The starting material was peripheral blood, obtained 2 weeks after starting pembrolizumab. The receptors shown here come from an adult with mismatch repair-deficient cancer. Each CDR3 is given with its conserved first and last residue. D genes are given only for firm matches. Size tells how often a clone was seen (once, few, many) or the class of an expanded clone, and some rows leave it out.

TRBJ2-7 | NA | TRBV7-9 | NA | TGTGCCAGCAGTTTGGGGACCTACGAGCAGTACTTC | CASSLGTYEQYF
TRBJ2-2 | TRBD2 | TRBV19 | NA | TGTGCCAGTAACGGACTAGACACCGGGGAGCTGTTTTTT | CASNGLDTGELFF
TRBJ1-5 | NA | TRBV2 | NA | TGTGCCAGCAGTGCCGGGGATTATAGCAATCAGCCCCAGCATTTT | CASSAGDYSNQPQHF
TRBJ2-1 | NA | TRBV6-1 | NA | TGTGCCAGGGAATATTCGGCAAGTGAGCAGTTCTTC | CAREYSASEQFF
TRBJ2-5 | NA | TRBV7-2 | NA | TGTGCCAGCAGGGTTCTCAGCGGAAAAGAGACCCAGTACTTC | CASRVLSGKETQYF
TRBJ2-3 | TRBD1 | TRBV7-6 | NA | TGTGCCAGCAGCTTGGGACAGGGGAAGTTGGATACGCAGTATTTT | CASSLGQGKLDTQYF
TRBJ2-4 | NA | TRBV7-9 | NA | TGTGCCAGCAGCCGGAACGAGTTAGCCAAAAACATTCAGTACTTC | CASSRNELAKNIQYF
TRBJ2-7 | TRBD2 | TRBV5-6 | NA | TGTGCCAGCAGCCCGAGGCCTAGCGGGATTCACGAGCAGTACTTC | CASSPRPSGIHEQYF
TRBJ2-2 | TRBD2 | TRBV19 | NA | TGTGCCAGTAGTATGGGACTAGTATCTTCCGGGGAGCTGTTTTTT | CASSMGLVSSGELFF
TRBJ2-7 | NA | TRBV5-6 | NA | TGTGCCAGCAGCTTGGGGACTGAGACCTACGAGCAGTACTTC | CASSLGTETYEQYF
TRBJ2-3 | TRBD2 | TRBV11-3 | NA | TGTGCCAGCAGCTTAGATTCCCCTAAAAGTATGCGGGAGGGCACAGATACGCAGTATTTT | CASSLDSPKSMREGTDTQYF
TRBJ2-7 | NA | TRBV4-2 | NA | TGTGCCAGCAGCCAAGACCCCTCCGGGACTCCCTCCTACGAGCAGTACTTC | CASSQDPSGTPSYEQYF
TRBJ1-2 | NA | TRBV19 | NA | TGTGCCAGTAGTAGGAGCGGGACGACAGGATCCTATGGCTACACCTTC | CASSRSGTTGSYGYTF
TRBJ2-1 | NA | TRBV19 | NA | TGTGCCAGTAGTATAGGGTCCAATGAGCAGTTCTTC | CASSIGSNEQFF
TRBJ2-1 | NA | TRBV6-4 | NA | TGTGCCAGCAGTGGAGGGAACAATGAGCAGTTCTTC | CASSGGNNEQFF
TRBJ2-7 | TRBD2 | TRBV11-3 | NA | TGTGCCAGCAGCTTGGGACTAGCGGGAGAAGAGCAGTACTTC | CASSLGLAGEEQYF
TRBJ2-6 | TRBD1 | TRBV19 | NA | TGTGCCAGTAGTCGACAGGGGGCGGGCTCTGGGGCCAACGTCCTGACTTTC | CASSRQGAGSGANVLTF
TRBJ1-2 | NA | TRBV30 | NA | TGTGCCTGGAGTGGATCAAAGGGCTACACCTTC | CAWSGSKGYTF
TRBJ2-1 | TRBD1 | TRBV7-9 | NA | TGTGCCAGCAGCTCCGGACAGGGGAGATACAATGAGCAGTTCTTC | CASSSGQGRYNEQFF
TRBJ1-5 | NA | TRBV10-3 | NA | TGTGCCATCAGCGGGACAATTGGCCAGCCCCAGCATTTT | CAISGTIGQPQHF
TRBJ2-7 | NA | TRBV21-1 | NA | TGTGCCAGCAGCAACCTTACAGGGGGAGTCTACGAGCAGTACTTC | CASSNLTGGVYEQYF
TRBJ1-1 | NA | TRBV7-9 | NA | TGTGCCAGCAGCCTGACAGCTGAAGCTTTCTTT | CASSLTAEAFF
TRBJ2-1 | TRBD2 | TRBV10-3 | NA | TGTGCCATCAGTGGAACTAGCGGTTACAATGAGCAGTTCTTC | CAISGTSGYNEQFF
TRBJ2-5 | NA | TRBV7-7 | NA | TGTGCTAGCAGCCCTCACGGGGTACCCAAGAGAAAGCAGTACTTC | CASSPHGVPKRKQYF
TRBJ2-1 | NA | TRBV5-8 | NA | TGTGCCAGCAGGACCCCCAATTACAATGAGCAGTTCTTC | CASRTPNYNEQFF
TRBJ2-4 | TRBD1 | TRBV7-6 | NA | TGTGCCAGCAGCTTAGCCCCCCCCCGGACAGGGAGATTCAGGGACATTCAGTACTTC | CASSLAPPRTGRFRDIQYF
TRBJ2-1 | NA | TRBV4-1 | NA | TGCGCCAGCAGCCAAGCATTCGGAAGGGGACAAAATGAGCAGTTCTTC | CASSQAFGRGQNEQFF
TRBJ2-7 | TRBD2 | TRBV4-1 | NA | TGCGCCAGCAGCCTTACCCTCGGGGTAGCGGGAGTATCCCTAAGTTACGAGCAGTACTTC | CASSLTLGVAGVSLSYEQYF
TRBJ2-2 | NA | TRBV5-1 | NA | TGCGCCAGCAATAATCCAAGGGAGGACGGCAGGACCGGGGAGCTGTTTTTT | CASNNPREDGRTGELFF
TRBJ2-5 | TRBD1 | TRBV5-1 | NA | TGCGCCAGCAGCCCAGTAGGGGGCGAGACCCAGTACTTC | CASSPVGGETQYF
TRBJ1-2 | TRBD1 | TRBV7-9 | NA | TGTGCCAGCAGCTCCCCGGGACAGGGGGCCTCTAACTATGGCTACACCTTC | CASSSPGQGASNYGYTF
TRBJ1-1 | TRBD1 | TRBV7-2 | NA | TGTGCCAGCAGCTTAGTGGGTGGTCGGGCAGGGGGTAAGAACACTGAAGCTTTCTTT | CASSLVGGRAGGKNTEAFF
TRBJ2-7 | NA | TRBV5-5 | NA | TGTGCCAGCAGCTTGACTGATACCTACGAGCAGTACTTC | CASSLTDTYEQYF
TRBJ1-4 | TRBD1 | TRBV30 | NA | TGTGCCTGGAGTTCCGGGACAGGGATATCAACTAATGAAAAACTGTTTTTT | CAWSSGTGISTNEKLFF
TRBJ2-1 | NA | TRBV14 | NA | TGTGCCAGCAGCCCGACTAGATGGAATGAGCAGTTCTTC | CASSPTRWNEQFF
TRBJ2-2 | NA | TRBV5-1 | NA | TGCGCCAGCAGCTTGGTGTGGAGGGATCAGAACACCGGGGAGCTGTTTTTT | CASSLVWRDQNTGELFF
TRBJ2-3 | TRBD2 | TRBV11-2 | NA | TGTGCCAGCAGCTCTACCGGGACTAGCGACCGACGCGATACGCAGTATTTT | CASSSTGTSDRRDTQYF
TRBJ2-5 | NA | TRBV27 | NA | TGTGCCAGCAGTTTAAGGACCCGGCAAGAGACCCAGTACTTC | CASSLRTRQETQYF
TRBJ2-1 | NA | TRBV5-4 | NA | TGTGCCAGCAGCTTGGGGGGAGGTACTAACAATGAGCAGTTCTTC | CASSLGGGTNNEQFF
TRBJ2-7 | NA | TRBV5-6 | once | TGTGCCAGCAGCTTGGTAGGTTGGGGACGGAGCTCCTACGAGCAGTACTTC | CASSLVGWGRSSYEQYF
TRBJ2-3 | NA | TRBV5-4 | NA | TGTGCCAGCAGCTTGCGAGGGACAGATACGCAGTATTTT | CASSLRGTDTQYF
TRBJ2-5 | TRBD2 | TRBV27 | NA | TGTGCCAGCAGTTTGGCGGGAGGGCCGGGCAAGACCCAGTACTTC | CASSLAGGPGKTQYF
TRBJ2-2 | TRBD2 | TRBV27 | NA | TGTGCCAGCAGTGGCCGCGGGAGGGCCGGCACCGGGGAGCTGTTTTTT | CASSGRGRAGTGELFF